A single TCR beta chain is shown here with its context. Which antigen it targets is not known. Base qualities are not at hand, and no much larger clone is one base apart. The data were taken from a study of cytomegalovirus exposure and HLA in healthy donors (dated by TCRdb to about 2017). For the wider study: According to an earlier analysis of 587 of the donors, 150 million to 200 million T cells yielded roughly 110 million unique TCR beta sequences and approximately 280 Gb of sequence data. Along with the roughly 670-subject first cohort, a separate validation cohort of more than 90 different subjects was used. Alongside the repertoire data, information on donor age, sex, ethnicity and CMV serostatus was compiled. In a later analysis, previously published TCR beta repertoires from 550 to 700 donors were re-analyzed and high-resolution HLA genotyping was added so that TCR occurrence patterns could be studied. The study profiled the T cell repertoires of approximately 700 subjects by immunosequencing and related them to cytomegalovirus serostatus. All discovery cohort repertoires had been generated on a single sequencing platform. Across 398 genotyped donors of the cohort, an average of about 220,000 unique TCR beta nucleotide sequences per donor were sequenced, and roughly 18% of those sequences were non-productive. A later genetic analysis used genome-wide SNP genotypes for about three fifths of the 666 donors, treating that subset as a discovery cohort. To predict cytomegalovirus infection status, the study brought together high-throughput TCR immunosequencing, statistical association of individual TCRs with disease status, and machine learning. Five DR-DQ haplotypes were handled as single units for association and clustering, since linkage in the cohort was strong. In the later analysis, no new phenotypic data were used to find candidate immune exposures; instead, reliance was placed on TCR beta sequences and their occurrence across donors. HLA typing included class I and class II loci at four-digit resolution. The study aimed to test whether signatures of past pathogen exposure could be identified by cataloging public T cell receptors. The number of typed donors differed by locus: 629-630 for A, B, C, DRB1 and DQB1; 500 to 550 for DQA1; approximately 610 for DPA1; and around 470 for DPB1. An earlier analysis of approximately 580 of the donors used high-throughput TCR beta sequencing to judge whether each TCR beta V gene segment behaved as functional or pseudogenic. Approximately 310 gigabases of sequencing data and approximately 84 million unique TCR sequences were included in an early release covering around 650 HLA-typed donors. Of the 300 to 450 genotyped donors, 65% to 90% fell in the genetic ancestry cluster associated with self-reported Caucasian donors.

Preparation of the library involved the immunoSEQ multiplex PCR assay. The multiplex PCR relied on a mix of 60 forward primers for TCR Vbeta segments and 13 reverse primers for TCR Jbeta segments. Amplification of the CDR3 region of rearranged TCR beta genes was performed with a multiplex PCR assay on genomic DNA. The Illumina HiSeq System was used to sequence the amplified TCR beta libraries as 87-base-pair reads. Turning to the authors' computational methods: A later analysis tallied tens of millions of unique TCR beta chains across the 660 or so repertoires, and some 10 million of those chains were shared by two or more donors. Raw reads were error-corrected and collapsed into unique sequences with a nearest-neighbor algorithm that merged closely related sequences to remove PCR and sequencing errors. V, D and J gene segments were assigned by aligning CDR3 sequences to IMGT reference sequences. For a sequence to be retained, a match of at least six nucleotides to both a V gene segment and a J gene segment was required. Rearrangements were classified as productive when the CDR3 lacked stop codons and remained in frame with V and J, and all other rearrangements were classified as non-productive. Following IMGT convention, CDR3 was defined as the stretch from the second conserved V-encoded cysteine up to the conserved J-encoded phenylalanine. Sequences without an unambiguous match to a single V gene segment were excluded from the earlier analysis of 587 of the donors. An earlier analysis of 587 of the donors classified V segments as functional when productive rearrangements were above 56.7% and as segregating when the standard deviation between donors was above 5%. A statistical classification framework was built to diagnose cytomegalovirus status from the catalog of TCR beta chain sequences. A later analysis assigned V and J genes by comparing TCR nucleotide sequences with IMGT/GENE-DB human TR gene sequences. The TCRdist pipeline was used in a later analysis to assign CDR3 sequences and most-parsimonious VDJ recombination scenarios. In a later analysis, each TCR beta chain was defined by its CDR3 amino acid sequence together with its V-gene family, and reads lacking a unique V-gene family were excluded. A later analysis removed 500 to 650 highly shared, low-generation-probability nucleotide sequences to deal with suspected cross-contamination and a sequencing artifact. In a later analysis, a clonal expansion index for each public chain was calculated from normalized within-repertoire ranks of inferred template counts. In a later analysis, generation probabilities were computed using a VDJ recombination model fitted to out-of-frame rearrangements, and the results were checked against IGoR. A later analysis scored TCR-TCR, TCR-HLA and TCR-CMV co-occurrence with hypergeometric tests, applying a repertoire-size bias correction to TCR pairs. In a later analysis, false discovery rates were estimated by permuting HLA or CMV assignments 20 times. In a later analysis, co-occurring TCRs were grouped using DBSCAN, with TCRdist sequence similarity added in when clustering inside HLA-allele-positive subsets. Repertoires with fewer than 30,000 or more than 120,000 public chains, plus five repertoires with anomalous nucleotide sharing, were excluded from co-occurrence clustering. TCRdb limited this immuneACCESS table to in-frame rearrangements with V and J called. A share of clones is missing; checked studies link under half to unresolved V genes, and the rest is unexplained. V, J and clone size derive from that table, while D and trimming were established from the DNA sequence. This sample comprises roughly 100,000 clones, over 80% of them detected only once. About 6.9% of the sample goes to the ten largest clones.

The study at large found these results: Presence/absence analyses assumed roughly uniform sequencing depth across donors, an assumption that may not hold. Cytomegalovirus status was reported to be diagnosed by the classifier with high specificity and sensitivity in both the original and validation cohorts. This cohort had only TCR beta chains sequenced, and the lack of alpha or paired-chain data limited which features could be detected. A cluster of highly shared sequence variants was judged likely to represent a technical artifact of the sequencing pipeline. Linkage disequilibrium might explain the correlated functional status among segregating V segments, but an unknown experimental factor could not be excluded. Compared with the roughly 670-donor mean, donors in an Asian-associated ancestry cluster had fewer N-insertions in productive TCRs, according to a later genetic analysis. In a later analysis, HLA-associated TCR beta chains were found to be more clonally expanded and to have lower generation probabilities than equally common non-associated chains. In a later analysis, most CMV-associated TCR beta chains were found to appear HLA-restricted, with HLA associations seemingly driven largely by CMV exposure. In an earlier analysis of around 500 of the donors, most TCR beta V segments appeared in productive rearrangements about 90% or about 30% of the time, broadly matching IMGT annotations. For the cohort, immune exposure information was limited to CMV serostatus. Assigning TCR associations to individual alleles was difficult when HLA alleles, especially DR and DQ, strongly co-occurred. Because counts were too low, roughly 18 rarely observed V segments, including chromosome 9 orphons, were left out of the earlier analysis of some 640 of the donors. In a later analysis, around 15,000 TCR beta sequences were associated with specific HLA alleles at a false discovery rate of 0.05. A later genetic analysis associated a missense DCLRE1C variant with V-gene and J-gene trimming of TCR beta chains, and an independent cohort replicated the association. In a later analysis, the rate of TCR association differed among HLA loci, with DRB1 alleles having the most associated TCRs and HLA-C alleles having the fewest. Because HLA typing was unavailable for some donors at each locus, only the typed subset was used in association tests. While some public TCRs were present in many individuals, most TCR sequences turned up only very rarely across donors. The study listed over 150 TCR beta chains as associated with cytomegalovirus. A further reported finding was that TCR beta sequences accurately predicted the HLA-A and HLA-B alleles for most subjects in the first cohort. It was suggested by the authors that the approach could potentially be generalized to other disease states and immunological phenotypes. Several of the top co-occurrence clusters appeared to be linked to parvovirus B19, influenza, CMV and Epstein-Barr virus, according to a later analysis. In vitro tests confirmed that a few of the cytomegalovirus-associated TCR beta chains recognize cytomegalovirus antigens.

The cohort was made up of several hundred healthy bone marrow donors. At the time of sampling, every cohort member was nominally healthy, though immune exposures that went unrecorded were likely present. The donor was CMV seropositive and was included in the group of 270 or so seropositive cohort members. Each donor provided a peripheral blood sample, and peripheral blood mononuclear cells were used for TCR beta sequencing. Genomic DNA extraction from the blood cell samples was performed with the Qiagen DNeasy Blood Extraction Kit. Specimen: PBMCs. This TCR was recovered from a young man in good health and CMV-seropositive.

The DNA is TGTGCCAGCAGCTTGAGGGGGGTGGACAGGGGCGCTGAAGCTTTCTTT. Its protein reads: CASSLRGVDRGAEAFF. The chain is encoded by TRBV5-5 joined to TRBJ1-1; 9 bases in between match TRBD1. From its cysteine to its phenylalanine, the CDR3 spans 16 amino acids. Only the CDR3 DNA stays, 48 bases, in frame from base 1. V is pruned by 1 base and J by 6 bases, leaving 10 bases of the junction without a gene match. As encoded in the germline V gene (reference sequence), CDR1 is SGHKS while CDR2 is YYEKEE.